Listed below are T cell receptor beta chains from one sample, sequenced in a study of technical replicates of blood from several donors. The method was immunoSEQ multiplex PCR; TCRdb's version includes in-frame clones alone and lacks a portion of them. The data contain roughly 72,000 clones, roughly 96% of them seen just once; the ten biggest clones take up roughly 0.33%. Material for sequencing was T cells isolated from PBMCs. These receptors were taken from a human donor in good health. Each CDR3 is given with its conserved first and last residue. Each record gives: V gene, J gene, CDR3 protein.

v_gene: TRBV30
j_gene: TRBJ1-1
CDR3aa: CAWMGAGGAYTEAFF

v_gene: TRBV7-3
j_gene: TRBJ2-3
CDR3aa: CASSLDRDTQYF

v_gene: TRBV30
j_gene: TRBJ1-2
CDR3aa: CAWSAGQNWYGYTF

v_gene: TRBV12-5
j_gene: TRBJ2-5
CDR3aa: CASGLTRDPKETQYF

v_gene: TRBV7-9
j_gene: TRBJ2-7
CDR3aa: CASSLARGGGYYEQYF

v_gene: TRBV7-3
j_gene: TRBJ2-5
CDR3aa: CASSPGLKETQYF

v_gene: TRBV19
j_gene: TRBJ1-2
CDR3aa: CASWDRAILYGYTF

v_gene: TRBV29-1
j_gene: TRBJ1-1
CDR3aa: CSVPDPRRGEAFF

v_gene: TRBV4-3
j_gene: TRBJ1-2
CDR3aa: CASSRGLWDSPLETNGYTF

v_gene: TRBV4-2
j_gene: TRBJ2-7
CDR3aa: CASSQDDLGLAGLEQYF

v_gene: TRBV6-5
j_gene: TRBJ1-1
CDR3aa: CASIGGNTEAFF

v_gene: TRBV5-6
j_gene: TRBJ2-1
CDR3aa: CASSQGRGLINEQFF

v_gene: TRBV9
j_gene: TRBJ2-7
CDR3aa: CASSVEGGTYEQYF

v_gene: TRBV7-2
j_gene: TRBJ1-4
CDR3aa: CASSPDGRGFGEKLFF

v_gene: TRBV6-5
j_gene: TRBJ2-3
CDR3aa: CASSYQGKGGTDTQYF

v_gene: TRBV27
j_gene: TRBJ2-4
CDR3aa: CASSLLLGGETIQYF

v_gene: TRBV7-9
j_gene: TRBJ1-4
CDR3aa: CASSLALGGPEKLFF

v_gene: TRBV7-8
j_gene: TRBJ1-5
CDR3aa: CASSRGRGGLGNQPQHF

v_gene: TRBV29-1
j_gene: TRBJ2-6
CDR3aa: CSVGDLSGANVLTF

v_gene: TRBV10-3
j_gene: TRBJ2-7
CDR3aa: CAVSLPVPFSEQYF

v_gene: TRBV19
j_gene: TRBJ1-2
CDR3aa: CASSTNRDRGYTF

v_gene: TRBV6-5
j_gene: TRBJ1-3
CDR3aa: CASSPDSTGNTIYF

v_gene: TRBV27
j_gene: TRBJ2-7
CDR3aa: CASSLSGSYEQYF

v_gene: TRBV4-2
j_gene: TRBJ1-4
CDR3aa: CASSQVEGEKLFF

v_gene: TRBV15
j_gene: TRBJ2-1
CDR3aa: CATSRLAGGGSYNEQFF

v_gene: TRBV6-6
j_gene: TRBJ1-5
CDR3aa: CASSYYPGQTQHF

v_gene: TRBV18
j_gene: TRBJ2-7
CDR3aa: CASSPPGQGNHEQYF

v_gene: TRBV30
j_gene: TRBJ2-2
CDR3aa: CAWMRLGNTGELFF

v_gene: TRBV6-1
j_gene: TRBJ2-1
CDR3aa: CASLRLASYNEQFF

v_gene: TRBV6-1
j_gene: TRBJ2-3
CDR3aa: CASSVIAGGTDTQYF

v_gene: TRBV7-9
j_gene: TRBJ1-2
CDR3aa: CASSFRGGDGYTF

v_gene: TRBV4-1
j_gene: TRBJ1-2
CDR3aa: CASSQDRGPYGYTF

v_gene: TRBV15
j_gene: TRBJ1-5
CDR3aa: CATSRVSGQPQHF

v_gene: TRBV11-2
j_gene: TRBJ2-7
CDR3aa: CASRFNAQGNEQYF

v_gene: TRBV11-2
j_gene: TRBJ2-7
CDR3aa: CASSPTSGQLNEQYF

v_gene: TRBV11-3
j_gene: TRBJ1-1
CDR3aa: CASSEGRVLREERF

v_gene: TRBV9
j_gene: TRBJ2-1
CDR3aa: CASSVLGGVNEQFF

v_gene: TRBV19
j_gene: TRBJ1-4
CDR3aa: CASAGLNEKLFF

v_gene: TRBV7-8
j_gene: TRBJ1-2
CDR3aa: CASSLVMGGYGYTF

v_gene: TRBV4-3
j_gene: TRBJ2-5
CDR3aa: CASSRHWGAWEGPRETQYF

v_gene: TRBV29-1
j_gene: TRBJ2-3
CDR3aa: CSVTSTDTQYF